Shown below are 14 T cell receptor beta chains from a single sample sequenced in a study of beta chain features in type 1 diabetes. Study-wide findings and caveats: Type 1 diabetes patients had TCRB CDR3s that were shorter (moderately but significantly so) in all four CD4+ subsets.

Expressed TCRB transcripts were sequenced because the entire RNA isolate underwent reverse transcription. TCRdb's table, derived via immunoSEQ multiplex PCR, lists solely in-frame clones and lacks some. The table has roughly 70,000 clones, around 49% seen once. These receptors lack a known antigen. The specimen was central memory CD4+ T cells from blood. The receptors were sampled from a man between 25 and 39 years old with type 1 diabetes.

CDR3 nucleotide sequence: TGTGCCAGTAATACCCGAGGGACAGGGGGGGCAGATACGCAGTATTTT. Its translation is CASNTRGTGGADTQYF. The chain employs TRBV19 and TRBJ2-3; TRBD1 matches 11 bases. V shed 7 bases, J shed 4 bases, and the junction held 10 bases outside the gene matches. Germline V gene sequence: CDR1 LNHDA, CDR2 SQIVND (reference sequence). The CDR3 extends over 16 amino acids.

This clone was observed a single time. The V call is TRBV11-2, the J call TRBJ2-3; maybe TRBD2 (6 bases). The CDR3 runs to 15 residues. The ends were cut back, 1 base at V and 0 bases at J, with 8 bases in the middle. CDR1 is SGHAT, CDR2 FQNNGV, per germline. CDR3 bases: TGTGCCAGCAGCTTAGCGGGGGTTAGCACAGATACGCAGTATTTT. Residues: CASSLAGVSTDTQYF.

In this sample, this clone turned up a few times. This sequence joins TRBV7-9 and TRBJ2-6; maybe TRBD1 (8 bases). The CDR3 contains 18 residues. With 5 bases removed from V and 2 bases from J, the gap between germline ends came to 19 bases. Germline CDR1 is SEHNR and CDR2 is FQNEAQ (reference sequence). CDR3 amino acids: CASSAGQGGNAGANVLTF. The CDR3 DNA reads TGTGCCAGCAGCGCCGGACAGGGAGGGAACGCTGGGGCCAACGTCCTGACTTTC. The variable domain in full, completed from reference TRBV7-9 and TRBJ2-6, reads DTGVSQNPRHKITKRGQNVTFRCDPISEHNRLYWYRQTLGQGPEFLTYFQNEAQLEKSRLLSDRFSAERPKGSFSTLEIQRTEQGDSAMYLCASSAGQGGNAGANVLTFGAGSRLTVL.

The CDR3 here is CASSLGLAGMRNEQFF. In nucleotides, the CDR3 is TGCGCCAGCAGCTTGGGACTAGCGGGAATGCGGAATGAGCAGTTCTTC. The chain has TRBV5-1 and TRBJ2-1, with 11 bases matching TRBD2. V shed 0 bases, J shed 7 bases, and the junction held 6 bases outside the gene matches. Germline loops: CDR1 SGHRS, CDR2 YFSETQ. This CDR3 region has 16 residues.

The chain couples TRBV27 to TRBJ1-1; D unclear. The CDR3 length is 11 residues. Germline V lookup: CDR1 MNHEY, CDR2 SMNVEV (reference sequence). The V end lost 6 bases, the J end lost 6 bases, and 8 bases lay between the germline ends. CDR3 nucleotide sequence: TGTGCCAGCAGCAAGGAGGCTGAAGCTTTCTTT. It specifies CASSKEAEAFF.

This chain joins TRBV29-1 and TRBJ2-7, with 9 bases lining up with TRBD1. V lost 5 bases and J lost 2; bases outside the gene matches: 4. CDR1 and CDR2 from the germline V gene are SQVTM and ANQGSEA. The CDR3 sequence is 13 residues long. The CDR3: CSVRRQGAYEQYF. The CDR3 DNA follows: TGCAGCGTTAGGAGACAGGGGGCCTACGAGCAGTACTTC.

The V and J genes are TRBV6-6 and TRBJ1-4; D uncertain. CDR1 MNHNY and CDR2 SVGAGI come from the germline V gene (reference sequence). Trimming pared 2 bases from V and 4 bases from J, leaving 8 bases between. The CDR3 sequence is 14 residues long. The CDR3 DNA is TGTGCCAGCAGTTACACCCGGGATAATGAAAAACTGTTTTTT. This encodes CASSYTRDNEKLFF.

In this sample, this clone turned up a few times. The chain recombines TRBV10-1 with TRBJ2-7; 10 positions match TRBD2. The J segment lost 5 bases and the V segment lost 7 bases, leaving 11 bases of the junction unmatched. Germline-derived CDR1 and CDR2 are WNHNN and SYGVQD (reference sequence). CDR3 size: 15 residues. The CDR3 nucleotides are TGCGCCAGCAAAGAAGTAGCGGGAGGTGGAAACGAGCAGTACTTC. Translating it yields CASKEVAGGGNEQYF.

This clone was seen a few times. This chain links TRBV5-1 with TRBJ2-1; tentatively, D is TRBD1 (6 bases). CDR1 is SGHRS, CDR2 YFSETQ, per germline. CDR3 length: 13 residues. V was clipped by 7 bases and J by 6 bases, with 14 bases between them. The CDR3 region is CASEKGGGNEQFF. The DNA for the CDR3 is TGCGCCAGCGAGAAAGGGGGTGGCAATGAGCAGTTCTTC.

The rearrangement uses TRBV7-6 and TRBJ1-3; 9 nucleotides match TRBD1. The CDR3 contains 16 residues. Per germline, CDR1 SGHVS and CDR2 FNYEAQ. V trimming: 4 bases; J trimming: 4 bases; junction bases outside the gene matches: 8. CDR3 coding DNA: TGTGCCAGCAGCTCCGGGACAGGGAGGTCCGGAAACACCATATATTTT. Protein sequence: CASSSGTGRSGNTIYF.

This chain joins TRBV2 and TRBJ2-4; D remains ambiguous. CDR3 length: 10 residues. Between the trimmed V and J ends, which lost 6 bases and 13 bases, there was a span of 10 bases. Germline V CDR1 and CDR2: SNHLY, FYNNEI. The CDR3 loop is CASRQEKQYF. CDR3 coding DNA: TGTGCCAGCAGGCAGGAAAAACAGTACTTC.

This clone was seen a few times. The V gene is TRBV29-1, the J gene TRBJ1-1; the D is unclear. In germline, CDR1 is SQVTM, CDR2 ANQGSEA. The length of the CDR3 is 13 residues. Trimming stripped 4 bases from V and 1 base from J, with 10 bases between. DNA of the CDR3: TGCAGCGTTGTTGAGGGAACGAACACTGAAGCTTTCTTT. This encodes CSVVEGTNTEAFF. Based on the CDR3 plus reference TRBV29-1 and TRBJ1-1, the full variable domain is SAVISQKPSRDICQRGTSLTIQCQVDSQVTMMFWYRQQPGQSLTLIATANQGSEATYESGFVIDKFPISRPNLTFSTLTVSNMSPEDSSIYLCSVVEGTNTEAFFGQGTRLTVV.

The chain employs TRBV6-1 and TRBJ1-5; the D gene is possibly TRBD1 (6 bases). The CDR3 is 13 amino acids. V lost 6 bases, J lost 6 bases, and 12 bases lay in between. Germline lookup yields CDR1 MNHNS and CDR2 SASEGT. The chain's CDR3 is CASRETGFQPQHF. DNA for the CDR3: TGTGCCAGCAGGGAAACAGGGTTTCAGCCCCAGCATTTT.

The rearrangement joins TRBV5-1 to TRBJ2-1, with TRBD2 matching 10 bases. Germline loops: CDR1 SGHRS, CDR2 YFSETQ. Trimming at V came to 3 bases and at J to 7 bases, leaving 10 bases not matched to a gene. This CDR3 spans 16 amino acids. Here the CDR3 DNA reads TGCGCCAGCAGCTCTCCGGAGCGGGGGGGCCGAAATGAGCAGTTCTTC. As protein: CASSSPERGGRNEQFF.